The 8 T cell receptor beta chains in this list originate from one sample, sequenced in a study of blood T cell repertoires in COVID-19. TCRdb's table, derived via immunoSEQ multiplex PCR, lists solely in-frame clones and lacks some. The sample holds around 60,000 clones, about 90% seen once. The specimen sequenced was peripheral blood. These receptors all come from a human donor with active COVID-19. The donor label of this sample is uncertain.

With respect to this clone: A read error may produce the germline difference seen at one junction end. This rearrangement joins TRBV7-7 to TRBJ2-3, with 11 positions matching TRBD2. Germline loops: CDR1 SSHAT, CDR2 FNYEAQ (reference sequence). CDR3 length equals 16 residues. The CDR3 DNA follows: TGTGCTAGCAGCCCTAGCGGGGGGATTAACACAGATACGCAGTATTTT. Protein product: CASSPSGGINTDTQYF.

The CDR3 here is CASRSSWTSGRYEQYF. CDR3 nucleotides: TGTGCAAGTCGCTCCTCCTGGACTAGCGGGAGATACGAGCAGTACTTC. This rearrangement joins TRBV12-2 to TRBJ2-7; TRBD2 is taken as the D call from the table, unchecked against the DNA. TRBV12-2 is a pseudogene. The CDR3 extends over 16 amino acids.

This clone showed up just a few times. The gene calls are TRBV19 and TRBJ1-5; D possibly corresponds to TRBD1 (5 bases). Trimming removed 9 bases at V and 0 bases at J, with 15 bases between. The length of the CDR3 is 15 residues. The germline V gene encodes CDR1 LNHDA and CDR2 SQIVND (reference sequence). CDR3 region: CASLISDISNQPQHF. In DNA, the CDR3 is TGTGCCAGCCTAATTTCGGACATTAGCAATCAGCCCCAGCATTTT.

The rearrangement joins TRBV7-9 to TRBJ1-2, with a tentative D call TRBD1 (6 bases). The CDR3 runs to 13 residues. Deletions cut 2 bases from V and 6 bases from J, with 10 bases between. Germline V CDR1 and CDR2: SEHNR, FQNEAQ (reference sequence). CDR3 DNA sequence: TGTGCCAGCAGCTTAAACAACAGGGATGGCTACACCTTC. Amino acids: CASSLNNRDGYTF.

The chain links TRBV14 to TRBJ1-6; a possible D gene is TRBD1 (5 bases). CDR3 length: 15 amino acids. The germline gives CDR1 SGHDN, CDR2 FVKESK. V was shortened by 4 bases and J by 7 bases, with 14 bases between the two germline ends. The CDR3 loop reads CASSPPGVRNSPLHF. The CDR3 coding sequence is TGTGCCAGCAGCCCTCCGGGGGTGAGGAATTCACCCCTCCACTTT.

V is TRBV7-9 and J is TRBJ2-1, with D possibly matching TRBD1 (5 bases). The germline V gene encodes CDR1 SEHNR and CDR2 FQNEAQ (reference sequence). The CDR3 consists of 13 residues. The V and J ends lost 3 bases and 8 bases respectively, with 11 bases between them. CDR3 in DNA: TGTGCCAGCAGCTTGCAGGGTCCCCATGAGCAGTTCTTC. It yields the protein CASSLQGPHEQFF.

Here the CDR3 DNA reads TGCGCCAGCAGCTTGAAGGGGCCGAACACTGAAGCTTTCTTT. This codes for CASSLKGPNTEAFF. The chain combines TRBV5-1 with TRBJ1-1; possibly TRBD1 for D (5 bases). The CDR3 covers 14 residues. V lost 1 base and J 1 base, leaving 8 bases between the germline ends. The germline gives CDR1 SGHRS, CDR2 YFSETQ.

The chain couples TRBV3-1 (or the pseudogene TRBV3-2) to TRBJ2-1; D is perhaps TRBD2 (6 bases). Germline-derived CDR1 and CDR2 are LGHDT and YNNKEL (reference sequence). The CDR3 contains 17 residues. The ends were cut back, 4 bases at V and 3 bases at J, with 19 bases in the middle. As DNA, the CDR3 is TGTGCCAGCAGCCCGGGTTTGGACTTCGGGGGCTACAATGAGCAGTTCTTC. It is translated as CASSPGLDFGGYNEQFF.